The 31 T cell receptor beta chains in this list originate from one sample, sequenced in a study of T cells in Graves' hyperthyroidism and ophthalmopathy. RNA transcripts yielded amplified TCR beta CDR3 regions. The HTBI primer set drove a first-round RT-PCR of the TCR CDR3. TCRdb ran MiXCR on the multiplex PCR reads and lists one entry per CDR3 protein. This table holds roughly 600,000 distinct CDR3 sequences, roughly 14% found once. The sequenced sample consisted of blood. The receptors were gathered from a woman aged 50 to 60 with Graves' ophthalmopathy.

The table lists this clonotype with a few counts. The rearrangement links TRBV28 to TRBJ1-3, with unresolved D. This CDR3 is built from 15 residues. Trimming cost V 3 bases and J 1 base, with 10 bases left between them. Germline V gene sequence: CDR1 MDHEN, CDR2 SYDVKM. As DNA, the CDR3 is TGTGCCAGCAGTTTGGGCGGGCCATCTGGAAACACCATATATTTT. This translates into CASSLGGPSGNTIYF. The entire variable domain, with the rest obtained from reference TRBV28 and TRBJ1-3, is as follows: DVKVTQSSRYLVKRTGEKVFLECVQDMDHENMFWYRQDPGLGLRLIYFSYDVKMKEKGDIPEGYSVSREKKERFSLILESASTNQTSMYLCASSLGGPSGNTIYFGEGSWLTVV.

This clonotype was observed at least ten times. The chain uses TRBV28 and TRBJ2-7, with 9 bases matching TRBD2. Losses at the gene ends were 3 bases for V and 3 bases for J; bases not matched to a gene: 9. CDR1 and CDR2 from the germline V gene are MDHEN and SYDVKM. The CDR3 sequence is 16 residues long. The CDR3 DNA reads TGTGCCAGCAGTTTGGCCCTGAGAGCGGGAGGCTACGAGCAGTACTTC. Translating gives CASSLALRAGGYEQYF.

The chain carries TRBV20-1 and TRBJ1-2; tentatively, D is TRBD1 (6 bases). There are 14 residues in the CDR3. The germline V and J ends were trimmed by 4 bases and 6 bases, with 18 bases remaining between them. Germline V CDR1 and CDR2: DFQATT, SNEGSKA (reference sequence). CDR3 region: CSAIAGEGRHGYTF. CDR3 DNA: TGCAGTGCTATCGCAGGGGAGGGCAGGCATGGCTACACCTTC.

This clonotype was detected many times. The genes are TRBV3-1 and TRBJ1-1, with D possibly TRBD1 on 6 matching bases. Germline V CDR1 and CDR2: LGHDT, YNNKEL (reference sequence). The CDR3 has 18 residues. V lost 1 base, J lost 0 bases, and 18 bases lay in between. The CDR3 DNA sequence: TGTGCCAGCAGCCAAGCGATGGCAGGGGCACCCGTGAACACTGAAGCTTTCTTT. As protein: CASSQAMAGAPVNTEAFF.

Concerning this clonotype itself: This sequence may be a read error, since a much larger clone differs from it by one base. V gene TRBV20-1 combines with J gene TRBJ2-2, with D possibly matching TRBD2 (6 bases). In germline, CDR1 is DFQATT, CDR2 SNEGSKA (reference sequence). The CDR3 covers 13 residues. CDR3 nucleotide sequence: TGCAGTGCTAGCGGTAGCAGATACGGGGGGCTGTTTTTT. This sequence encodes CSASGSRYGGLFF.

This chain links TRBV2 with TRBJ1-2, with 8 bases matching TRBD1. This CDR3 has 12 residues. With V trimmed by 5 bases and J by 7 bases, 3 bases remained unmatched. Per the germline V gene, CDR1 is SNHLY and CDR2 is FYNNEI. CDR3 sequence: CASSTDRGGYTF. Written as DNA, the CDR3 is TGTGCCAGCAGTACCGACAGGGGTGGCTACACCTTC. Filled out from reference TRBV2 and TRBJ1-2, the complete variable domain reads EPEVTQTPSHQVTQMGQEVILRCVPISNHLYFYWYRQILGQKVEFLVSFYNNEISEKSEIFDDQFSVERPDGSNFTLKIRSTKLEDSAMYFCASSTDRGGYTFGSGTRLTVV.

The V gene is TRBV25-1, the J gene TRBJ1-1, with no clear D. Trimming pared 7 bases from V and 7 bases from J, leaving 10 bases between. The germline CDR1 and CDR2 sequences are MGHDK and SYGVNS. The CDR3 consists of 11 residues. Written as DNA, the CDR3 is TGTGCCAGCAAGTTGGATGGTGAAGCTTTCTTT. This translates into CASKLDGEAFF.

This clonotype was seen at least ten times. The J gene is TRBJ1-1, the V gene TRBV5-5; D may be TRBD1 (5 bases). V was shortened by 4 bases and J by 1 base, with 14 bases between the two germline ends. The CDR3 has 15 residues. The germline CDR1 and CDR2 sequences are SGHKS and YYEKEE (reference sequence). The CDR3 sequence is CASSRLGLSNTEAFF. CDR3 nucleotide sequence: TGTGCCAGCAGCCGCTTGGGACTCTCGAACACTGAAGCTTTCTTT.

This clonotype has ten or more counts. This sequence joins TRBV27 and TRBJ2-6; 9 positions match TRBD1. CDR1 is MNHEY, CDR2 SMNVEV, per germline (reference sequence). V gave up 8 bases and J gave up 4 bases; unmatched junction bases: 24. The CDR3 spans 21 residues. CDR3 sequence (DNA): TGTGCCAGCCGCCCACCCCCTTCTGGACAGGGGCCAGTTCGGGGGGCCAACGTCCTGACTTTC. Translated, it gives CASRPPPSGQGPVRGANVLTF.

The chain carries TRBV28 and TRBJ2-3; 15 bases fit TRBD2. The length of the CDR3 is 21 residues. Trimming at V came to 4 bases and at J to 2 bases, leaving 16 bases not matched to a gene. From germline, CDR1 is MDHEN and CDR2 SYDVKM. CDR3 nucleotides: TGTGCCAGCAGTTCAGTGGGACTAGCGGGAGGAGGGGGGCAGACCACAGATACGCAGTATTTT. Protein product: CASSSVGLAGGGGQTTDTQYF.

CDR3 amino acids: CASTPRSSYEQYF. The CDR3, as DNA: TGTGCCAGCACCCCCAGATCTTCCTACGAGCAGTACTTC. The V and J genes are TRBV6-1 and TRBJ2-7; the D is unclear. The CDR3 is made up of 13 amino acids. Per germline, CDR1 MNHNS and CDR2 SASEGT. V lost 7 bases to trimming and J lost 1 base, with 11 bases between them.

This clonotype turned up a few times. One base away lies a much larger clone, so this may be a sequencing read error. This CDR3 is CASSVDRNTGELFF. CDR3 coding DNA: TGTGCCAGCAGTGTTGACAGAAACACCGGGGAGCTGTTTTTT. The rearrangement links TRBV2 to TRBJ2-2; maybe TRBD1 (5 bases). V gave up 4 bases and J gave up 2 bases, with 8 bases separating them. The V gene's germline CDR1 is SNHLY and CDR2 FYNNEI. This CDR3 is built from 14 residues.

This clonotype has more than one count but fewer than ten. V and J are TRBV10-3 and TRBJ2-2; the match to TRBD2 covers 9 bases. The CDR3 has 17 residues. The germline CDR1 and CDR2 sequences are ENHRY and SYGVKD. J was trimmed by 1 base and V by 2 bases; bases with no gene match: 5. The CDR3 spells CAISEGVAGVNTGELFF. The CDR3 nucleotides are TGTGCCATCAGTGAGGGGGTAGCGGGAGTGAACACCGGGGAGCTGTTTTTT.

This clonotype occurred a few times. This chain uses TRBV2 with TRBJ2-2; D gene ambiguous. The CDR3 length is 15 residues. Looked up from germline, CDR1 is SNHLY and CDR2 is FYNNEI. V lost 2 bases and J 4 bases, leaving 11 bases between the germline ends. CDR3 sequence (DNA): TGTGCCAGCAGTGAATCTGGAACAATCACCGGGGAGCTGTTTTTT. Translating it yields CASSESGTITGELFF.

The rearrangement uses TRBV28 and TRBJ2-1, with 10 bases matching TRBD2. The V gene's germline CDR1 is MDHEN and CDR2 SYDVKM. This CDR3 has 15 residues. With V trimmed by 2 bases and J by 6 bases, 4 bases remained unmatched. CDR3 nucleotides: TGTGCCAGCAGTTTACGGACTAGCGGAGCCAATGAGCAGTTCTTC. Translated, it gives CASSLRTSGANEQFF.

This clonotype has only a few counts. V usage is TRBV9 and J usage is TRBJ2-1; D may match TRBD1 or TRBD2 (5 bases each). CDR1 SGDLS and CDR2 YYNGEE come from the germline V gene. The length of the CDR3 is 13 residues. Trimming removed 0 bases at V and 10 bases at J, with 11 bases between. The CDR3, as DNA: TGTGCCAGCAGCGTAGTAGGGACCGCGGAGCAGTTCTTC. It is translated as CASSVVGTAEQFF.

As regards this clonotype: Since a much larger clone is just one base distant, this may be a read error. The CDR3 is CACSTQWDTQYF. The CDR3 DNA sequence: TGTGCCTGCAGTACCCAGTGGGATACGCAGTATTTT. The chain links TRBV12-3 or TRBV12-4 to TRBJ2-3, with D uncertain. The CDR3 runs 12 residues.

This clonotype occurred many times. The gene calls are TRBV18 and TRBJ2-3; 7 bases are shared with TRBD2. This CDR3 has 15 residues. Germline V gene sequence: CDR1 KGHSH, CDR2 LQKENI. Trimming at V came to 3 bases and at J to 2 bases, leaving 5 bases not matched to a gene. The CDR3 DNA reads TGTGCCAGCTCACCTGGACTAGACCCCACAGATACGCAGTATTTT. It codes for CASSPGLDPTDTQYF. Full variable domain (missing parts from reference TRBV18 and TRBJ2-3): NAGVMQNPRHLVRRRGQEARLRCSPMKGHSHVYWYRQLPEEGLKFMVYLQKENIIDESGMPKERFSAEFPKEGPSILRIQQVVRGDSAAYFCASSPGLDPTDTQYFGPGTRLTVL.

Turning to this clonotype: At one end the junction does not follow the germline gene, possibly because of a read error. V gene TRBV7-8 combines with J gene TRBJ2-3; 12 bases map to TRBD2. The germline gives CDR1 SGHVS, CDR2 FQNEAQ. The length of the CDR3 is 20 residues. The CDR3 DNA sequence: TGTGCTAGCAGCCGCAGAGGGGGGACTAGCGGGTCCGTCAGCACAGATACGCAGTATTTT. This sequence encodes CASSRRGGTSGSVSTDTQYF.

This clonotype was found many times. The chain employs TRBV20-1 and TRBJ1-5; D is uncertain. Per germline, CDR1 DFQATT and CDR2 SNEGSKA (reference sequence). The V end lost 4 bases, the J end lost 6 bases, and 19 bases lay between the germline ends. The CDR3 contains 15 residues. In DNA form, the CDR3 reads TGCAGTGCTACACCGTCCGAGGGCTGGGGTCAGCCCCAGCATTTT. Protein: CSATPSEGWGQPQHF.

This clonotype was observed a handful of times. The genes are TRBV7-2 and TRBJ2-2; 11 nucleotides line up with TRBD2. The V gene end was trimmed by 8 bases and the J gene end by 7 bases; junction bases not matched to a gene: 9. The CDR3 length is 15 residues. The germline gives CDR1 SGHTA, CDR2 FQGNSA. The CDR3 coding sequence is TGTGCCAGCTACAACCTAGCGGGAGGCGTCGGGGAGCTGTTTTTT. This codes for CASYNLAGGVGELFF.

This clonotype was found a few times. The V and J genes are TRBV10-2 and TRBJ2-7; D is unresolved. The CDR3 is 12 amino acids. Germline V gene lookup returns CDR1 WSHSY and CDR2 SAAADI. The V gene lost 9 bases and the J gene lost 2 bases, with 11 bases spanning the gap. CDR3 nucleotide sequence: TGCGCCAGGCTAGACCTCCCCTACGAGCAGTACTTC. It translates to CARLDLPYEQYF.

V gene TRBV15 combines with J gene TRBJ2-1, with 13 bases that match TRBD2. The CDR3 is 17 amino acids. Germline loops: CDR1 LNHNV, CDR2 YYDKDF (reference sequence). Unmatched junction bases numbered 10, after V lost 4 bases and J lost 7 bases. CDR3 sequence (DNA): TGTGCCACCAGCAAAACCCTAGGACTAGCGGGAGAAAATGAGCAGTTCTTC. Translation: CATSKTLGLAGENEQFF.

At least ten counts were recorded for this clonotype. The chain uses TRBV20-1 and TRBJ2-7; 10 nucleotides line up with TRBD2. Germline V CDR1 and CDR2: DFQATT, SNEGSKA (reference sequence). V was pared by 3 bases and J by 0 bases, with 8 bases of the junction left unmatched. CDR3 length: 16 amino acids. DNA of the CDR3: TGCAGTGCTAGTAAGAGACTAGCGGGCCTCTCCTACGAGCAGTACTTC. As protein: CSASKRLAGLSYEQYF.

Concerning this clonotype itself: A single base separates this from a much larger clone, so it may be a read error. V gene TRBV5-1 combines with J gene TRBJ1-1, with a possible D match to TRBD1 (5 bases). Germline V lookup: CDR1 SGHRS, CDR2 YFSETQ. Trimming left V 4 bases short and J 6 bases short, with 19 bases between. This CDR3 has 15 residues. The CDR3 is CASSPGGVLSAEAFF. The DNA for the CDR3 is TGCGCCAGCAGCCCCGGGGGGGTCTTATCCGCTGAAGCTTTCTTT.

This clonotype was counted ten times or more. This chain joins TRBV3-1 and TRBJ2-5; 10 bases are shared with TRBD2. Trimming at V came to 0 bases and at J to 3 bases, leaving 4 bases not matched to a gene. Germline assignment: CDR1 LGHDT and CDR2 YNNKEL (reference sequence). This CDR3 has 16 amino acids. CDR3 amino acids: CASSQDEGLAEETQYF. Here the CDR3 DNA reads TGTGCCAGCAGCCAAGATGAAGGACTAGCGGAAGAGACCCAGTACTTC.

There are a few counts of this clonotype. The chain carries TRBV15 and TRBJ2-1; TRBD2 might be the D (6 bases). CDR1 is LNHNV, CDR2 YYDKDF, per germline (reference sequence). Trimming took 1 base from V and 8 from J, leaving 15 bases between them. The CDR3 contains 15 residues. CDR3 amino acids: CATSRVSGGAHEQFF. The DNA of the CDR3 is TGTGCCACCAGCAGAGTTAGCGGAGGGGCCCATGAGCAGTTCTTC.

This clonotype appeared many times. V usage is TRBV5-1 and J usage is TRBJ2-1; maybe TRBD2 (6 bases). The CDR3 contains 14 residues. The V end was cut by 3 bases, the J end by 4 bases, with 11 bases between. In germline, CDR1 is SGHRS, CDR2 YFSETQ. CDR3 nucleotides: TGCGCCAGCAGCTACCGGGACTTGTACAATGAGCAGTTCTTC. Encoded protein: CASSYRDLYNEQFF.

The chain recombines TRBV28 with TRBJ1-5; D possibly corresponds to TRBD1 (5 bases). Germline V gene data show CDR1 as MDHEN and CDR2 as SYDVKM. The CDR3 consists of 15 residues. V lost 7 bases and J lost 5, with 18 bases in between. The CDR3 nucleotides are TGTGCCAGCACCCCGAGACGGGGGGTACATCAGCCCCAGCATTTT. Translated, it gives CASTPRRGVHQPQHF.

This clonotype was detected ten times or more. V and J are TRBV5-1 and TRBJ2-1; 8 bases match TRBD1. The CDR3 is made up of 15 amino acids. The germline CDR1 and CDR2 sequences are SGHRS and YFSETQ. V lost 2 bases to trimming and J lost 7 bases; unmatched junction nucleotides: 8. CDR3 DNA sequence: TGCGCCAGCAGCTTCAGGCCAGGGGGCGTTAATGAGCAGTTCTTC. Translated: CASSFRPGGVNEQFF. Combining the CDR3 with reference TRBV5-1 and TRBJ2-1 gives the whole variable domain KAGVTQTPRYLIKTRGQQVTLSCSPISGHRSVSWYQQTPGQGLQFLFEYFSETQRNKGNFPGRFSGRQFSNSRSEMNVSTLELGDSALYLCASSFRPGGVNEQFFGPGTRLTVL.

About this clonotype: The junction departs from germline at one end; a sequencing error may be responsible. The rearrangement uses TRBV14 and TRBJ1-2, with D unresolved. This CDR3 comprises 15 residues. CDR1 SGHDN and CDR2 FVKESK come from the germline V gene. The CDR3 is CAGSQVIQGAPGYTF. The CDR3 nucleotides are TGTGCCGGCAGCCAAGTTATTCAAGGAGCTCCTGGGTACACCTTC.